This is a list of T cell receptor beta chains from one sample in a study of Ad26.COV2.S vaccination and SARS-CoV-2 variants. Profiling relied on immunoSEQ multiplex PCR, and the TCRdb table lists in-frame clones only, not all of them. The sample includes around 140,000 clones, roughly 90% of them seen just once. Specimen: peripheral blood, collected after recovery from COVID-19. These receptors all come from a human donor who had recovered from COVID-19. The CDR3 runs from the conserved cysteine through the conserved F or W. The D gene is left open where the match is weak. A clone size is listed for some rows: how often the clone was seen (once, few, many), or a class if it is expanded.

>.|TRBJ1-1|TRBV30|.
TGTGCCTGGAATGGCGCCAACACTGAAGCTTTCTTT
CAWNGANTEAFF
>.|TRBJ1-2|TRBV4-3|once
TGCGCCAGCAGCCAAGAAACAGGAGACTATGGCTACACCTTC
CASSQETGDYGYTF
>.|TRBJ2-7|TRBV2|.
TGTGCCAGCAGTGAGGAAATCCCTGGGAACGAGCAGTACTTC
CASSEEIPGNEQYF
>.|TRBJ2-4|TRBV3-1/TRBV3-2|.
TGTGCCAGCAGCCAAGGCTATTACATTCAGTACTTC
CASSQGYYIQYF
>.|TRBJ2-2|TRBV7-6|.
TGTGCCAGCAGCTTCCAAGGGGGGGAGTCTGGGGAGCTGTTTTTT
CASSFQGGESGELFF
>TRBD1|TRBJ1-1|TRBV30|.
TGTGCCTGGGGTAAGGACAGGGGGCGAATGAACACTGAAGCTTTCTTT
CAWGKDRGRMNTEAFF
>.|TRBJ2-7|TRBV11-2|.
TGTGCCAGCAGCTTAGTGCACGAGCAGTACTTC
CASSLVHEQYF
>.|TRBJ1-2|TRBV7-2|.
TGTGCCAGCAGCTCGGCGAGCGGTGGGGGCTATGGCTACACCTTC
CASSSASGGGYGYTF
>.|TRBJ1-5|TRBV29-1|.
TGCAGCGTTTGGGTCGGGAATAGCAATCAGCCCCAGCATTTT
CSVWVGNSNQPQHF
>TRBD2|TRBJ2-7|TRBV28|.
TGTGCCAGCAGCAAACTAGCGGGGGGGTTCTCTCGCGAGCAGTACTTC
CASSKLAGGFSREQYF
>TRBD2|TRBJ2-1|TRBV9|.
TGTGCCAGCAGCCCTAGCGGGGGGGCATATGAGCAGTTCTTC
CASSPSGGAYEQFF
>.|TRBJ2-3|TRBV28|.
TGTGCCAGCGAGGTCGCAGATACGCAGTATTTT
CASEVADTQYF
>TRBD1|TRBJ2-6|TRBV5-1|.
TGCGCCAGCAGCTTGGAAGACAAGGGGGCCAGCGTCCTGACTTTC
CASSLEDKGASVLTF
>.|TRBJ2-5|TRBV29-1|.
TGCAGCTGGGGGTCGGAGACCCAGTACTTC
CSWGSETQYF
>.|TRBJ2-6|TRBV4-1|.
TGCGCCAGCAGCCAAGACTGGCCCTCTGGGGCCAACGTCCTGACTTTC
CASSQDWPSGANVLTF
>.|TRBJ1-2|TRBV3-1/TRBV3-2|.
TGTGCCAGCAGAAAAGTCAGCAACTATGGCTACACCTTC
CASRKVSNYGYTF
>.|TRBJ2-5|TRBV5-6|.
TGTGCCAGCAGCTCTACTGGACAAGAGACCCAGTACTTC
CASSSTGQETQYF
>.|TRBJ1-4|TRBV15|few
TGTGCCACCAGCAGAGATGATGCAACTAATGAAAAACTGTTTTTT
CATSRDDATNEKLFF
>TRBD1|TRBJ2-7|TRBV7-2|.
TGTGCCAGCAGCCGTAGGACAGGGAGTGAGCAGTACTTC
CASSRRTGSEQYF
>TRBD2|TRBJ2-1|TRBV4-3|.
TGCGCCAGCAGCCAAGATCTCTTAATAAGACTAGCGGGAGGCAATGAGCAGTTCTTC
CASSQDLLIRLAGGNEQFF
>.|TRBJ1-1|TRBV2|medium-sized
TGTGCCAGCAGGGAAACAGGGAGCACTGAAGCTTTCTTT
CASRETGSTEAFF
>.|TRBJ1-1|TRBV7-2|.
TGTGCCAGCAGCACGCAAGTCGGGGTGGTGGCGAACACTGAAGCTTTCTTT
CASSTQVGVVANTEAFF
>.|TRBJ1-2|TRBV28|.
TGTGCCAGCAGTTTAACCCGACAGAACTATGGCTACACCTTC
CASSLTRQNYGYTF
>.|TRBJ1-1|TRBV6-1|.
TGTGCCAGCAGTGCTCGCCCGGGGGCAGCAGGCACTGAAGCTTTCTTT
CASSARPGAAGTEAFF
>.|TRBJ1-2|TRBV3-1/TRBV3-2|once
TGTGCCAGCAGCCAAGAACCGGGTGGGACCTATGGCTACACCTTC
CASSQEPGGTYGYTF
>.|TRBJ2-2|TRBV7-8|.
TGTGCCAGCAGCCCCAAGGGACGGTCGAACACCGGGGAGCTGTTTTTT
CASSPKGRSNTGELFF
>TRBD1|TRBJ2-3|TRBV19|.
TGTGCCAGTGAGACCGAATCCCGGGACAGGCGATATTTT
CASETESRDRRYF
>TRBD1|TRBJ2-2|TRBV5-1|.
TGCGCCAGCGAATCCGGGACAGGCTCGCTTGCCGGGGAGCTGTTTTTT
CASESGTGSLAGELFF
>.|TRBJ2-7|TRBV11-2|many
TGTGCCAGCAGCTTAGCGCCACTTGCACCCTACGAGCAGTACTTC
CASSLAPLAPYEQYF
>.|TRBJ2-1|TRBV12-3/TRBV12-4|.
TGTGCCAGCAGTCCCAGTTTGCCCCGTGAGCAGTTCTTC
CASSPSLPREQFF
>.|TRBJ2-1|TRBV4-1|once
TGCGCCAGCAGCCAAGGCAATGAGCAGTTCTTC
CASSQGNEQFF
>.|TRBJ1-5|TRBV7-2|.
TGTGCCAGCAGCTTAGGGGGCGGGGGCCCACCGGGTCAGCCCCAGCATTTT
CASSLGGGGPPGQPQHF
>TRBD1|TRBJ1-1|TRBV30|.
TGTGCCTGGGACAGGGCCCGACCTAATGAAGCTTTCTTT
CAWDRARPNEAFF
>.|TRBJ2-4|TRBV21-1|.
TGTGCCAGCAGCAAAGGAATGCCGCCGCTAGCGGGGGATCTACTAGCCAAAAACATTCAGTACTTC
CASSKGMPPLAGDLLAKNIQYF
>.|TRBJ2-2|TRBV11-2|.
TGTGCCAGCAGCTTAGTTCGGACCAGGGGAGATACGAACACCGGGGAGCTGTTTTTT
CASSLVRTRGDTNTGELFF
>.|TRBJ2-1|TRBV5-4|.
TGTGCCAGCAGCTTAAACCCACTCCGGGGAAGAGGCAATGAGCAGTTCTTC
CASSLNPLRGRGNEQFF
>.|TRBJ1-5|TRBV4-1|.
TGCGCCAGCAGCCTTTCCCCCCTCGGGGTCGGCTCACCTAATCAGCCCCAGCATTTT
CASSLSPLGVGSPNQPQHF
>.|TRBJ1-1|TRBV24-1|.
TGTGCCACCAGTGATTTGGGGAGCGTGGGCACTGAAGCTTTCTTT
CATSDLGSVGTEAFF
>TRBD1|TRBJ1-2|TRBV6-6|.
TGTGCCAGCAGTTACTCGGGACAGCTCAAAAACTATGGCTACACCTTC
CASSYSGQLKNYGYTF
>TRBD2|TRBJ2-1|TRBV24-1|.
TGTGCCACCAGTGAAAGCGGGGACGTCTACAATGAGCAGTTCTTC
CATSESGDVYNEQFF
>.|TRBJ2-2|TRBV7-8|.
TGTGCCAGCAGCTTGGGGGGGCGCGGGGAGCTGTTTTTT
CASSLGGRGELFF
>TRBD1|TRBJ2-1|TRBV4-3|.
TGCGCCAGCAGCCAACTCCGGGACAGCTTTTACAATGAGCAGTTCTTC
CASSQLRDSFYNEQFF
>.|TRBJ1-2|TRBV14|.
TGTGCCAGCAGCCAAGTAGGGGCCCAGCCGTATGGCTACACCTTC
CASSQVGAQPYGYTF
>.|TRBJ1-1|TRBV5-5|.
TGTGCCAGCAGCTTGGCCGGGGGGACCCGTTTTCGAAGCTTCTTT
CASSLAGGTRFRSFF
>TRBD2|TRBJ2-1|TRBV19|.
TGTGCCAGTAGTAGGACTAGCGGGGCCGATGAGCAGTTCTTC
CASSRTSGADEQFF
>TRBD1|TRBJ2-7|TRBV11-2|.
TGTGCCAGCAGCTCCCGGGACAGGGGGATATACGAGCAGTACTTC
CASSSRDRGIYEQYF
>.|TRBJ2-3|TRBV6-1|.
TGTGCCAGCAGTCTCAGGACAGTCCAGGCAGATACGCAGTATTTT
CASSLRTVQADTQYF
>.|TRBJ1-1|TRBV7-9|.
TGTGCCAGCAGCTCCCGTGGGTGGGGGCCGAACACTGAAGCTTTCTTT
CASSSRGWGPNTEAFF